The source of this T cell receptor beta chain is a study of blood T cells in healthy people across ages. CDR1 KGHSH and CDR2 LQKENI come from the germline V gene. CDR3 length: 12 residues. Whole-study findings and limits: Per million T cells, TCR beta diversity dropped about linearly as age rose. Researchers said unsorted PBMCs prevented a conclusive naive versus antigen-experienced comparison.

Points on this clonotype: As yet, its antigen is unknown. A much larger clone differs by one base, so this may be a read error.

A second roughly 7 to 12 cycle PCR used barcoded and J-beta primers. Using its own MiXCR run on the 5' RACE reads, TCRdb lists one record per CDR3 protein. The sample includes hundreds of thousands of distinct CDR3 sequences, about 28% of them seen just once. The TCR originated in an elderly woman in good health. V usage is TRBV18 and J usage is TRBJ2-1, with D possibly matching TRBD2 (6 bases). Sequences were obtained from blood. CDR3 protein: CAAGAGWNEQSF. For the CDR3, the DNA is TGTGCCGCGGGCGCGGGGTGGAATGAGCAGTCCTTC.